This TCR beta chain was captured in a study of cytomegalovirus exposure and HLA in healthy donors. Study outcomes and limitations: Most TCR sequences showed up rarely, but some public TCRs showed up in many donors.

The germline CDR1 and CDR2 sequences are GTSNPN and SVGIG (reference sequence). The CDR3 loop spans 14 amino acids. With 0 bases removed from V and 2 bases from J, the gap between germline ends came to 11 bases. Profiled with immunoSEQ multiplex PCR; TCRdb holds only in-frame clones, not every one. Altogether over 85,000 clones are present, over 85% being singletons, with the ten largest covering 1.1%. Points on this clone: The antigen remains undetermined.

Sequenced input: PBMCs. The chain is built from TRBV30 and TRBJ2-7, with D uncertain. This clonotype originated in a woman aged 25 to 45 in good health and CMV-seropositive. CDR3 DNA: TGTGCCTGGAGTGTAGATACTTTCGCCTACGAGCAGTACTTC. This sequence encodes CAWSVDTFAYEQYF. Filled out from reference TRBV30 and TRBJ2-7, the complete variable domain reads SQTIHQWPATLVQPVGSPLSLECTVEGTSNPNLYWYRQAAGRGLQLLFYSVGIGQISSEVPQNLSASRPQDRQFILSSKKLLLSDSGFYLCAWSVDTFAYEQYFGPGTRLTVT.